The source of this T cell receptor (beta chain) is a study of regulatory T cells in long-lasting Graves disease. Study-wide points: Comparison showed that persistent patients shared more public clonotypes (about 3,000) than new patients (roughly 1,000). Repertoires from persistent disease leaned toward TRBV28, TRBJ1-2 and TRBJ2-5. Relative to newly diagnosed Graves' patients, persistent ones had lower TCR diversity.

CDR3 size: 15 residues. Germline V lookup: CDR1 SGHTS, CDR2 YDEGEE. V lost 4 bases to trimming and J lost 4 bases; unmatched junction nucleotides: 5. This clonotype was recorded many times. Its specificity is not known. As to time point: persistent/refractory GD, antithyroid drugs over 5 years with positive TRAb. PBMC RNA was the source of the TCR library. American Thyroid Association guidelines defined how Graves' disease was diagnosed. iRepertoire HTBI primers and Arm-PCR of CDR3 regions built TCR beta libraries. TCRdb processed the multiplex PCR reads anew with MiXCR; each CDR3 protein has one entry. This repertoire shows approximately 500,000 distinct CDR3 sequences, roughly a fifth found once; its top ten account for 6.5% to 9%.

The chain combines TRBV5-8 with TRBJ1-5; 10 bases map to TRBD1. The clonotype comes from a female donor with Graves disease. The sequencing here drew on peripheral blood mononuclear cells (PBMCs), taken when the disease was refractory, from a patient treated with antithyroid drugs. The CDR3 loop is CASSTGTGANQPQHF. Here the CDR3 DNA reads TGTGCCAGCAGCACCGGGACAGGGGCGAATCAGCCCCAGCATTTT. Using reference TRBV5-8 and TRBJ1-5 for the parts outside the CDR3, the full variable domain is EAGVTQSPTHLIKTRGQQATLRCSPISGHTSVYWYQQALGLGLQFLLWYDEGEERNRGNFPPRFSGRQFPNYSSELNVNALELEDSALYLCASSTGTGANQPQHFGDGTRLSIL.